Shown below are 18 T cell receptor beta chains from a single sample sequenced in a study of shared clonotypes between healthy human individuals. Data came from immunoSEQ multiplex PCR; TCRdb stores just in-frame clones and leaves some out. Altogether 490,000 or so clones are present, about three quarters being singletons, with the ten largest covering over 10%. Input material: PBMCs. These receptor sequences come from a woman aged 40-49 years in good health. Some clones in this sample may be carry-over from other donors' samples.

The chain joins TRBV5-4 to TRBJ2-5; D gene ambiguous. The length of the CDR3 is 15 residues. Per germline, CDR1 SGHNT and CDR2 YYREEE (reference sequence). V shed 2 bases and J shed 3 bases, with 14 bases lying between them. The CDR3 loop is CASSFERTREETQYF. The DNA for the CDR3 is TGTGCCAGCAGCTTCGAACGTACCCGGGAAGAGACCCAGTACTTC.

Note on this clone: At one end, the junction sequence differs from germline, possibly due to a read error. The CDR3 DNA reads as TGTGCCAGAGGACTAGCGGGAGACAATGAGCGGTTCTTC. Translated: CARGLAGDNERFF. The rearrangement uses TRBV5-3 and TRBJ2-1, with TRBD2 identical over 13 bases. TRBV5-3 carries the ORF label, with uncertain function. CDR3 length: 13 amino acids.

This clone came up a few times. The rearrangement links TRBV6-5 to TRBJ2-5, with 9 positions matching TRBD2. Germline V gene lookup returns CDR1 MNHEY and CDR2 SVGAGI. The CDR3 spans 15 residues. Trimming took 4 bases from V and 5 from J; bases not matched to a gene: 8. CDR3 in DNA: TGTGCCAGCAGTTGGGACCACGGGACTAGCGAGACCCAGTACTTC. It yields the protein CASSWDHGTSETQYF.

To note about this clone: This may stem from a read error, because a much larger clone lies one nucleotide away. The chain has TRBV6-4 and TRBJ2-3; D is perhaps TRBD1 (6 bases). The CDR3 covers 14 residues. Germline V lookup: CDR1 MRHNA, CDR2 SNTAGT. Trimming removed 2 bases at V and 2 bases at J, with 8 bases between. CDR3 amino acids: CASSDKGDTDTQYF. Here the CDR3 DNA reads TGTGCCAGCAGTGACAAGGGGGACACAGATACGCAGTATTTT.

The chain joins TRBV4-1 to TRBJ2-3; 14 bases line up with TRBD2. V lost 3 bases to trimming and J lost 4 bases; unmatched junction nucleotides: 18. Germline V gene data show CDR1 as MGHRA and CDR2 as YSYEKL. The CDR3 totals 21 residues. CDR3 in amino acids: CASSQIMGLAGARTGPDTQYF. The CDR3 nucleotides are TGCGCCAGCAGCCAGATAATGGGACTAGCGGGAGCAAGAACCGGTCCAGATACGCAGTATTTT.

The chain is built from TRBV19 and TRBJ1-4; 10 bases map to TRBD1. V was clipped by 6 bases and J by 3 bases; unmatched bases: 7. The CDR3 is 16 residues long. CDR1 is LNHDA and CDR2 is SQIVND in the germline V gene (reference sequence). DNA for the CDR3: TGTGCCAGTAGACCGGGACAGGGGATTGCTAATGAAAAACTGTTTTTT. Its translation is CASRPGQGIANEKLFF.

In regard to this clone: The sample has other DNA sequences that encode this CDR3 too. The rearrangement joins TRBV2 to TRBJ2-1, with a weak D call TRBD2 (6 bases). The CDR3 runs 11 residues. In germline, CDR1 is SNHLY, CDR2 FYNNEI. Trimming removed 6 bases from V and 10 bases from J, with 10 bases in between. CDR3 DNA sequence: TGTGCCAGCAGACTGGCGGGAGAGCAGTTCTTC. Translating it yields CASRLAGEQFF. The whole variable domain, filled in from reference TRBV2 and TRBJ2-1, reads EPEVTQTPSHQVTQMGQEVILRCVPISNHLYFYWYRQILGQKVEFLVSFYNNEISEKSEIFDDQFSVERPDGSNFTLKIRSTKLEDSAMYFCASRLAGEQFFGPGTRLTVL.

This rearrangement joins TRBV7-9 to TRBJ1-1, with TRBD1 as a possible D gene (6 bases). CDR1 and CDR2 from the germline V gene are SEHNR and FQNEAQ (reference sequence). The length of the CDR3 is 16 residues. Trimming removed 1 base at V and 2 bases at J, with 14 bases between. CDR3 in amino acids: CASSLGGGAGNTEAFF. The CDR3 nucleotides are TGTGCCAGCAGCTTAGGTGGGGGGGCCGGAAACACTGAAGCTTTCTTT.

The chain links TRBV7-9 to TRBJ2-7; D not certain. V was pared by 1 base and J by 0 bases, with 4 bases between. The CDR3 extends over 13 amino acids. The V gene's germline CDR1 is SEHNR and CDR2 FQNEAQ (reference sequence). CDR3 region: CASSLGPSYEQYF. The DNA for the CDR3 is TGTGCCAGCAGCTTAGGCCCCTCCTACGAGCAGTACTTC.

This clone occurred a few times. This chain joins TRBV7-9 and TRBJ2-1, with no clear D. Deletions cut 5 bases from V and 7 bases from J, with 6 bases between. Germline V gives CDR1 SEHNR, CDR2 FQNEAQ (reference sequence). The CDR3 has 11 amino acids. The CDR3 loop is CASSGLNEQFF. The CDR3 region has the DNA TGTGCCAGCAGCGGATTGAATGAGCAGTTCTTC.

The DNA for the CDR3 is TGCGCCAGCAGTGAGTCTTGGGGACAGGGCGGCGAGCAGTACTTC. It codes for CASSESWGQGGEQYF. The genes are TRBV10-1 and TRBJ2-7, with 9 bases identical to TRBD1. The CDR3 has 15 residues. Trimming cost V 0 bases and J 6 bases; bases outside gene matches: 6. Germline values: CDR1 WNHNN, CDR2 SYGVQD (reference sequence).

This chain joins TRBV30 and TRBJ2-7; 11 bases line up with TRBD2. Germline CDR1 reads GTSNPN; CDR2 reads SVGIG (reference sequence). J was trimmed by 2 bases and V by 2 bases; bases with no gene match: 8. CDR3 size: 16 residues. The CDR3 here is CAWSTTSGRRTYEQYF. As DNA, the CDR3 is TGTGCCTGGAGTACCACTAGCGGGAGAAGGACCTACGAGCAGTACTTC.

The rearrangement joins TRBV27 to TRBJ2-7, with D possibly matching TRBD2 (6 bases). The ends were cut back, 4 bases at V and 3 bases at J, with 16 bases in the middle. Germline loops: CDR1 MNHEY, CDR2 SMNVEV (reference sequence). The CDR3 has 15 amino acids. As DNA, the CDR3 is TGTGCCAGCAGTTCCCGGGAGCGGGCCCACTACGAGCAGTACTTC. Its protein product is CASSSRERAHYEQYF.

The J gene is TRBJ1-1, the V gene TRBV9, with TRBD1 matching over 7 bases. V lost 4 bases, J lost 1 base, and 1 base stayed unmatched. The CDR3 sequence is 13 residues long. Germline V lookup: CDR1 SGDLS, CDR2 YYNGEE. The CDR3 nucleotides are TGTGCCAGCAGCTACAGGGGGAACACTGAAGCTTTCTTT. It is translated as CASSYRGNTEAFF.

This clone appeared a few times. V and J are TRBV10-2 and TRBJ1-1; possibly TRBD1 for D (5 bases). Germline V CDR1 and CDR2: WSHSY, SAAADI. The CDR3 sequence is 12 residues long. With 2 bases removed from V and 7 bases from J, the gap between germline ends came to 8 bases. The CDR3: CASSERDFEAFF. As DNA, the CDR3 is TGCGCCAGCAGTGAGAGGGACTTTGAAGCTTTCTTT.

The V gene is TRBV11-2, the J gene TRBJ2-7; D gene unclear. The CDR3 runs to 13 residues. The V gene's germline CDR1 is SGHAT and CDR2 FQNNGV. Trimming took 5 bases from V and 3 from J, leaving 11 bases between them. The DNA of the CDR3 is TGTGCCAGCAGCCCAAGGTTGGGCTACGAGCAGTACTTC. Translated: CASSPRLGYEQYF. Variable domain in full (rest from reference TRBV11-2 and TRBJ2-7): EAGVAQSPRYKIIEKRQSVAFWCNPISGHATLYWYQQILGQGPKLLIQFQNNGVVDDSQLPKDRFSAERLKGVDSTLKIQPAKLEDSAVYLCASSPRLGYEQYFGPGTRLTVT.

The chain combines TRBV2 with TRBJ2-3; a possible D gene is TRBD1 (6 bases). The CDR3 loop spans 15 amino acids. CDR1 is SNHLY, CDR2 FYNNEI, per germline. Trimming stripped 2 bases from V and 5 bases from J, with 14 bases between. The CDR3 sequence: CASSENRVSQDTQYF. The CDR3 DNA sequence: TGTGCCAGCAGTGAAAACAGGGTTAGTCAAGATACGCAGTATTTT.

The CDR3 nucleotides are TGTGCCAGCAGCCAACTACAGGGACTGCAAGAGACCCAGTACTTC. Protein product: CASSQLQGLQETQYF. The chain recombines TRBV4-2 with TRBJ2-5; the D call may be TRBD1 or TRBD2 (6 bases each). The CDR3 extends over 15 amino acids. With 2 bases removed from V and 2 bases from J, the gap between germline ends came to 12 bases. Germline loops: CDR1 LGHNA, CDR2 YNFKEQ.